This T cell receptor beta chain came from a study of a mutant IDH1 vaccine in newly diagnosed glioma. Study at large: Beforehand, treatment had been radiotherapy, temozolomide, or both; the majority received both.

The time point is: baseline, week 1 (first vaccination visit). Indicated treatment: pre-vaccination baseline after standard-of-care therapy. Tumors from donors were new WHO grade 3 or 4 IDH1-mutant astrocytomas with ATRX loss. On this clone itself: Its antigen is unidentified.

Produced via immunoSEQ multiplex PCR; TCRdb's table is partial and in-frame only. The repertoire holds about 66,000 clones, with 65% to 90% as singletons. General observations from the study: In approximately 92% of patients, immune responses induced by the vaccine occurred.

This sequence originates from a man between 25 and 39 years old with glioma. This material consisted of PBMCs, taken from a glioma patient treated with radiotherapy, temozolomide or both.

CDR3 region: CASSRLTGDGHNEQFF. In DNA, the CDR3 is TGCGCCAGCAGCCGGCTGACAGGGGACGGGCACAATGAGCAGTTCTTC. The chain joins TRBV4-1 to TRBJ2-1, with 8 nucleotides matching TRBD1. This CDR3 contains 16 residues. Trimming at V came to 4 bases and at J to 5 bases, leaving 10 bases not matched to a gene. CDR1 is MGHRA and CDR2 is YSYEKL in the germline V gene.